Here is one T cell receptor (beta chain) with its context. The sample is drawn from a study of T cell changes during pregnancy in multiple sclerosis. Clones were read by immunoSEQ multiplex PCR, and TCRdb kept only the in-frame ones, dropping some. The sample contains about 59,000 clones, about 86% of which appear only once. Sequences were obtained from peripheral blood from another person, used as feeder cells. The receptor's source is a human donor whose cells served as feeder cells for cultures in a pregnancy study.

CDR3: CASSASGGSYYGYTF. DNA for the CDR3: TGTGCCAGCAGCGCCTCAGGGGGCTCATACTATGGCTACACCTTC. The chain recombines TRBV7-2 with TRBJ1-2; TRBD1 matches at 8 bases. The V segment lost 5 bases and the J segment 3 bases; nucleotides outside the gene matches: 8. Germline values: CDR1 SGHTA, CDR2 FQGNSA. The CDR3 is 15 residues long. Supplemented by reference TRBV7-2 and TRBJ1-2, the full variable domain reads GAGVSQSPSNKVTEKGKDVELRCDPISGHTALYWYRQSLGQGLEFLIYFQGNSAPDKSGLPSDRFSAERTGGSVSTLTIQRTQQEDSAVYLCASSASGGSYYGYTFGSGTRLTVV.